A single sample is the source of the 11 T cell receptor beta chains below, sequenced in a study of shared clonotypes between healthy human individuals. Some clones are missing from TCRdb's copy, which holds only in-frame ones; the method was immunoSEQ multiplex PCR. This sample has roughly 510,000 clones, with over 60% found just once. Sequenced material: PBMCs. The receptors were sampled from a middle-aged woman in good health. Some clones in this sample may be carry-over from other donors' samples.

This clone was observed many times. The sample holds other DNA sequences that translate to the same CDR3. This chain links TRBV5-4 with TRBJ1-1; D is possibly TRBD1 (5 bases). The CDR3 length is 13 residues. Germline lookup yields CDR1 SGHNT and CDR2 YYREEE (reference sequence). V shed 2 bases and J shed 5 bases, with 10 bases lying between them. CDR3 DNA sequence: TGTGCCAGCAGCTTTGACAGAGATACTGAAGCTTTCTTT. This sequence encodes CASSFDRDTEAFF. Full variable domain (outside the CDR3, taken from reference TRBV5-4 and TRBJ1-1): ETGVTQSPTHLIKTRGQQVTLRCSSQSGHNTVSWYQQALGQGPQFIFQYYREEENGRGNFPPRFSGLQFPNYSSELNVNALELDDSALYLCASSFDRDTEAFFGQGTRLTVV.

This sequence joins TRBV7-2 and TRBJ2-2, with TRBD2 matching 7 bases. CDR3 size: 15 residues. Germline V CDR1 and CDR2: SGHTA, FQGNSA. The J segment lost 2 bases and the V segment lost 3 bases, leaving 3 bases of the junction unmatched. DNA of the CDR3: TGTGCCAGCAGCTTTGGCGGGAGAAACACCGGGGAGCTGTTTTTT. Amino acid sequence: CASSFGGRNTGELFF.

For this clone: Other DNA sequences of this sample code for an identical CDR3. CDR3 in amino acids: CASSEDTYNEQFF. The CDR3 region has the DNA TGCGCCAGCAGCGAGGACACCTACAATGAGCAGTTCTTC. The rearrangement links TRBV5-1 to TRBJ2-1; perhaps TRBD1 as D (5 bases). Germline V gene lookup returns CDR1 SGHRS and CDR2 YFSETQ. V was trimmed by 4 bases and J by 2 bases, leaving 7 bases between them. The CDR3 has 13 residues.

The chain links TRBV19 to TRBJ2-7; D is tentatively TRBD1 or TRBD2 (5 bases each). Trimming took 5 bases from V and 2 from J, leaving 13 bases between them. CDR3 length equals 14 residues. CDR1 is LNHDA, CDR2 SQIVND, per germline (reference sequence). The CDR3 coding sequence is TGTGCCAGTAGTCCGGGACGGCGACCCTACGAGCAGTACTTC. Residues: CASSPGRRPYEQYF.

The V and J genes are TRBV19 and TRBJ1-2; D remains unclear. The CDR3 has 16 amino acids. Deletions cut 5 bases from V and 1 base from J, with 17 bases between. The germline V gene encodes CDR1 LNHDA and CDR2 SQIVND (reference sequence). The chain's CDR3 is CASSLRNSILNYGYTF. In DNA, the CDR3 is TGTGCCAGTAGTCTCAGGAACTCAATCCTTAACTATGGCTACACCTTC.

The rearrangement joins TRBV10-3 to TRBJ2-5; TRBD2 matches 7 bases. CDR1 and CDR2 (germline): ENHRY, SYGVKD. V shed 2 bases, J shed 2 bases, and the junction held 2 bases outside the gene matches. The CDR3 spans 14 residues. The CDR3 is CAISETSVQETQYF. Here the CDR3 DNA reads TGTGCCATCAGTGAGACTAGCGTACAAGAGACCCAGTACTTC.

The chain is built from TRBV2 and TRBJ1-5; D is unresolved. CDR3 length: 14 residues. The germline V gene has CDR1 SNHLY and CDR2 FYNNEI. V was trimmed by 3 bases and J by 2 bases, leaving 8 bases between them. DNA of the CDR3: TGTGCCAGCAGTGACCAGGTAGGCAATCAGCCCCAGCATTTT. Encoded protein: CASSDQVGNQPQHF. The full variable domain, with the rest looked up from reference TRBV2 and TRBJ1-5, is EPEVTQTPSHQVTQMGQEVILRCVPISNHLYFYWYRQILGQKVEFLVSFYNNEISEKSEIFDDQFSVERPDGSNFTLKIRSTKLEDSAMYFCASSDQVGNQPQHFGDGTRLSIL.

The chain recombines TRBV15 with TRBJ2-7; D possibly matches TRBD1 or TRBD2 (8 bases each). The germline V gene encodes CDR1 LNHNV and CDR2 YYDKDF (reference sequence). The CDR3 covers 15 residues. V was shortened by 5 bases and J by 6 bases, with 20 bases between the two germline ends. DNA for the CDR3: TGTGCCACCAGCCCCCGGGGACTAGACAGGGGCGAGCAGTACTTC. It encodes CATSPRGLDRGEQYF. Looking up the rest from reference TRBV15 and TRBJ2-7 gives the full variable domain: DAMVIQNPRYQVTQFGKPVTLSCSQTLNHNVMYWYQQKSSQAPKLLFHYYDKDFNNEADTPDNFQSRRPNTSFCFLDIRSPGLGDTAMYLCATSPRGLDRGEQYFGPGTRLTVT.

The chain couples TRBV4-2 to TRBJ1-5; D is ambiguous. V was shortened by 0 bases and J by 7 bases, with 7 bases between the two germline ends. Germline values: CDR1 LGHNA, CDR2 YNFKEQ. The CDR3 is made up of 13 amino acids. In nucleotides, the CDR3 is TGTGCCAGCAGCCAAGATCAAGCCCAGCCCCAGCATTTT. This translates into CASSQDQAQPQHF.

There are a few counts of this clone. One end of the junction does not line up with germline, which may come from a read error. The rearrangement uses TRBV7-7 and TRBJ2-5; D may be TRBD2 (6 bases). Germline values: CDR1 SSHAT, CDR2 FNYEAQ (reference sequence). The CDR3 spans 13 residues. The DNA for the CDR3 is TGTGCTAGCAGCTTAGTGGAGGGGGAGACCCAGTACTTC. Translation gives CASSLVEGETQYF.

J is TRBJ1-1 and V is TRBV6-5; 8 nucleotides match TRBD1. The CDR3 consists of 14 residues. The germline V gene has CDR1 MNHEY and CDR2 SVGAGI. The ends lost 6 bases at V and 9 bases at J; junction bases unmatched: 12. CDR3 nucleotide sequence: TGTGCCAGCAGCCGACAGGGGCGGGCTTCCCAAGCTTTCTTT. This sequence encodes CASSRQGRASQAFF.